The rows below give T cell receptor beta chains drawn from one sample of a study of TIL therapy for anti-PD-1-resistant metastatic lung cancer. The repertoire was sequenced with immunoSEQ multiplex PCR; TCRdb's copy has only in-frame clones and lacks some. The sample shows about 95,000 clones, less than 70% of them seen only once. The sample was tumor tissue, taken at baseline. The source of these receptors is a person between 30 and 80 years old with non-small cell lung cancer. Each CDR3 is given with its conserved first and last residue. The D gene is left open where the match is weak. Clone size is given for some rows only: seen once, a few or many times, or a class if the clone is expanded.

d_call,clone_size,v_call,j_call,cdr3_nt,cdr3_aa
.,.,TRBV5-6,TRBJ2-7,TGTGCCAGCAGCTTGCGCAGGGCTCAGTCCCACGAGCAGTACTTC,CASSLRRAQSHEQYF
.,.,TRBV7-2,TRBJ2-1,TGTGCCAGCAGCTTAGACGGGGACGTCCGGCCAAGAAATGAGCAGTTCTTC,CASSLDGDVRPRNEQFF
TRBD2,.,TRBV4-2,TRBJ2-7,TGTGCCAGCAGCCAGTCTATAGCGGGGGGCCCTTACGAGCAGTACTTC,CASSQSIAGGPYEQYF
TRBD2,few,TRBV7-9,TRBJ2-5,TGTGCCAGCAGCCCGCGGACTAGCGGGAGGGCCCAGGGAGAGACCCAGTACTTC,CASSPRTSGRAQGETQYF
.,once,TRBV7-2,TRBJ2-1,TGTGCCAGCACCCTAGAGAGGGGCCTCTCCTACAATGAGCAGTTCTTC,CASTLERGLSYNEQFF
.,once,TRBV30,TRBJ2-5,TGTGCCTGGATCGACAGTCTCCAAGAGACCCAGTACTTC,CAWIDSLQETQYF
.,.,TRBV5-6,TRBJ2-2,TGTGCCAGCAGCTTGGGCGGGATTATTAACACCGGGGAGCTGTTTTTT,CASSLGGIINTGELFF
.,.,TRBV14,TRBJ2-1,TGTGCCAGCAGCCAGGGGGAGTTCGATGAGCAGTTCTTC,CASSQGEFDEQFF
.,few,TRBV11-2,TRBJ1-2,TGTGCCAGCAGCACTAGAGGCCGCCAGGAGTCTAACTATGGCTACACCTTC,CASSTRGRQESNYGYTF
TRBD2,once,TRBV5-1,TRBJ2-3,TGCGCCAGCAGCCCCGGACTAGCGGGAAGCACAGATACGCAGTATTTT,CASSPGLAGSTDTQYF
.,.,TRBV28,TRBJ2-1,TGTGCCAGCACGATGGTGGGGGTGAGGAATGAGCAGTTCTTC,CASTMVGVRNEQFF
.,.,TRBV19,TRBJ1-5,TGTGCCAGTAGTATAATAACGGGGAATCAGCCCCAGCATTTT,CASSIITGNQPQHF
.,few,TRBV4-1,TRBJ2-7,TGCGCCAGCAGCCAAGATGGCTACGAGCAGTACTTC,CASSQDGYEQYF
.,.,TRBV7-8,TRBJ2-1,TGTGCCAGCAGTCCCGGCGGAGGGGAAAGCTCCTACAATGAGCAGTTCTTC,CASSPGGGESSYNEQFF
.,many,TRBV6-5,TRBJ2-2,TGTGCCAGCAGTTACTCGTCTAGGGCGAACACCGGGGAGCTGTTTTTT,CASSYSSRANTGELFF
TRBD1,medium-sized,TRBV30,TRBJ1-6,TGTGCCTGGGCAGGACAGGGAAGCACACCCCTCCACTTT,CAWAGQGSTPLHF
.,.,TRBV2,TRBJ2-7,TGTGCCAGCAGTGCTCATCTGGAGGAGATCGCCTACGAGCAGTACTTC,CASSAHLEEIAYEQYF